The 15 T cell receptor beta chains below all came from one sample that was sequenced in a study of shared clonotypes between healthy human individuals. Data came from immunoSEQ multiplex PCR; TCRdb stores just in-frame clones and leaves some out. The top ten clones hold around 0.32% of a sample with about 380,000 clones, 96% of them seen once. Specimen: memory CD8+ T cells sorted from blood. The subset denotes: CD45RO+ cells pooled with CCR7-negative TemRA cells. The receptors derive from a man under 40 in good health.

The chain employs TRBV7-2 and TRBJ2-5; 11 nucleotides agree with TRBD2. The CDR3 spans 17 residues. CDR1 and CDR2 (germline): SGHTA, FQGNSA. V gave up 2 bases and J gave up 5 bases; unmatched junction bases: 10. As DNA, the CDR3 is TGTGCCAGCAGCTTAAGGTCTAGCGGGAGGAGAAGGGAGACCCAGTACTTC. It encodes CASSLRSSGRRRETQYF.

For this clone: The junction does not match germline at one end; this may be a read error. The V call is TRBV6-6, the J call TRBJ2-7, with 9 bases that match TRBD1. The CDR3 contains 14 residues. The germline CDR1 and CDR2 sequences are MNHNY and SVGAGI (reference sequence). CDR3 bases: TGTGCCATCAAACCCCCGGGACAGGGTACGCGGTCGCACTTC. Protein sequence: CAIKPPGQGTRSHF.

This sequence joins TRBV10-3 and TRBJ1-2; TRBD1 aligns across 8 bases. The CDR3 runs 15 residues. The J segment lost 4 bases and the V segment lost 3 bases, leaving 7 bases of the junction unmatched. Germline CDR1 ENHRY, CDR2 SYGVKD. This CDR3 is CAISDGQGGSYGYTF. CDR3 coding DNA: TGTGCCATCAGTGACGGACAGGGAGGGAGCTATGGCTACACCTTC.

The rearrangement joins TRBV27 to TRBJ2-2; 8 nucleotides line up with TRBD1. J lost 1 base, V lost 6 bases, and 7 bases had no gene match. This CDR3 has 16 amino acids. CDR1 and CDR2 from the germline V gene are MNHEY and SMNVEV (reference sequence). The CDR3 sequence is CASRRLTGVNTGELFF. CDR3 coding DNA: TGTGCCAGCAGACGATTGACAGGGGTGAACACCGGGGAGCTGTTTTTT.

The CDR3 sequence: CASTLRGYDTQYF. In nucleotides, the CDR3 is TGTGCCAGCACCCTCAGGGGGTACGATACGCAGTATTTT. The rearrangement uses TRBV14 and TRBJ2-3; 7 bases line up with TRBD1. Looked up from germline, CDR1 is SGHDN and CDR2 is FVKESK. J gave up 6 bases and V 7 bases, and 7 bases lay outside the gene matches. CDR3 length: 13 residues.

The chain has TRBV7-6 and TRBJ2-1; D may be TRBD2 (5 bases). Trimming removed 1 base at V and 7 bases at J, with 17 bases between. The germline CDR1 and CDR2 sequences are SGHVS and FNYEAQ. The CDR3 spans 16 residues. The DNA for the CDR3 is TGTGCCAGCAGCTTAGTTCCGCTAGCCCAAGGGAATGAGCAGTTCTTC. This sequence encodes CASSLVPLAQGNEQFF.

The CDR3 reads CASSPPRGEQFF. CDR3 DNA: TGTGCCAGCAGCCCCCCCCGAGGTGAGCAGTTCTTC. The chain couples TRBV5-4 to TRBJ2-1; D not certain. Trimming shortened V by 4 bases and J by 9 bases, and 11 bases separated the two germline ends. Germline assignment: CDR1 SGHNT and CDR2 YYREEE (reference sequence). This CDR3 is built from 12 residues.

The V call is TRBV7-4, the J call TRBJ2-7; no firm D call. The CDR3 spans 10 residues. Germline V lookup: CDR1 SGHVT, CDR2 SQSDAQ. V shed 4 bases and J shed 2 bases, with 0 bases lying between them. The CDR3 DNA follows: TGTGCCAGCAGCTCCTACGAGCAGTACTTC. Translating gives CASSSYEQYF.

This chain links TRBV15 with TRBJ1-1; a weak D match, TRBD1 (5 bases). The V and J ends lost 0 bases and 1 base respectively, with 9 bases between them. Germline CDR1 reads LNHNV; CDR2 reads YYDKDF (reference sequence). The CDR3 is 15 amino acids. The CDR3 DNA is TGTGCCACCAGCAGAGAAGACGGACAGAACACTGAAGCTTTCTTT. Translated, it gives CATSREDGQNTEAFF.

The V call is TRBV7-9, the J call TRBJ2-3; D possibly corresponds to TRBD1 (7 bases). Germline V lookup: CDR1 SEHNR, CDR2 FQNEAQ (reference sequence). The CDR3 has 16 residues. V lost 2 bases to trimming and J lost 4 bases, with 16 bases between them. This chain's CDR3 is CASSLIRGGGADTQYF. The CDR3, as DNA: TGTGCCAGCAGCTTAATTCGCGGAGGGGGCGCAGATACGCAGTATTTT.

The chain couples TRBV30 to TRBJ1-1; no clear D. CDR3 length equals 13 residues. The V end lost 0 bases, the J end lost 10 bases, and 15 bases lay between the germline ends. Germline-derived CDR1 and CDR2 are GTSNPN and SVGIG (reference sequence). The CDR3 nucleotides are TGTGCCTGGAGTGTACGAGGGTGGCGGGGAGCTTTCTTT. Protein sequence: CAWSVRGWRGAFF.

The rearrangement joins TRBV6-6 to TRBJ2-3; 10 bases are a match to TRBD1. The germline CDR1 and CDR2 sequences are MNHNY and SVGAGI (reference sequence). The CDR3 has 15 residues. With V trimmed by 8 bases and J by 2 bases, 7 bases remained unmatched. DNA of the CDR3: TGTGCCAGCTACCGACAGGGGGCGTTCACAGATACGCAGTATTTT. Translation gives CASYRQGAFTDTQYF.

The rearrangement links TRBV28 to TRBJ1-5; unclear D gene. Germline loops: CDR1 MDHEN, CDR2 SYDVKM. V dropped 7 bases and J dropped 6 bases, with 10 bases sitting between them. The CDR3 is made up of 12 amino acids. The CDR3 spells CASNPVSQPQHF. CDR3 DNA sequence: TGTGCCAGCAACCCAGTTTCTCAGCCCCAGCATTTT.

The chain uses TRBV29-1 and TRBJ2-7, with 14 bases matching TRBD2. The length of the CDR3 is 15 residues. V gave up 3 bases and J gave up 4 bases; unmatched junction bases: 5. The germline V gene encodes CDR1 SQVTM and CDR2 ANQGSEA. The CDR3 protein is CSVEGTSGSDYEQYF. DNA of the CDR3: TGCAGCGTTGAGGGGACTAGCGGGAGTGATTACGAGCAGTACTTC.

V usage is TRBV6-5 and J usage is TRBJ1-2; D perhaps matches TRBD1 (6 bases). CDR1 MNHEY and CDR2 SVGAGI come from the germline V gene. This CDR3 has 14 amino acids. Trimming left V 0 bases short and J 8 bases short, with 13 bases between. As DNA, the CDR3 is TGTGCCAGCAGTTACTCGTCGACAGGTTACGGCTACACCTTC. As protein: CASSYSSTGYGYTF.